The 4 T cell receptor beta chains below all came from one sample that was sequenced in a study of blood T cell repertoires in COVID-19. Data came from immunoSEQ multiplex PCR; TCRdb stores just in-frame clones and leaves some out. Here the sample spans some 150,000 clones, around nine tenths being singletons. Sequencing was carried out using peripheral blood. Every receptor here comes from a man aged 45 to 65 with active or convalescent COVID-19.

The CDR3, as DNA: TGTGCCAGCAGCCGGACAGGGACAAGCACAGATACGCAGTATTTT. Its translation is CASSRTGTSTDTQYF. The chain combines TRBV6-5 with TRBJ2-3; 8 bases are a match to TRBD1. CDR1 MNHEY and CDR2 SVGAGI come from the germline V gene. The V gene end was trimmed by 6 bases and the J gene end by 0 bases; junction bases not matched to a gene: 5. This CDR3 is 15 amino acids long.

The chain is built from TRBV7-2 and TRBJ2-3, with 10 bases identical to TRBD1. CDR1 and CDR2 (germline): SGHTA, FQGNSA. After removal of 2 bases from V and 4 bases from J, the junction contained 3 bases not matched to a gene. The CDR3 length is 15 residues. CDR3 amino acids: CASSLRDRGPDTQYF. The CDR3 coding sequence is TGTGCCAGCAGCTTAAGGGACAGGGGCCCAGATACGCAGTATTTT.

J is TRBJ1-1 and V is TRBV6-5; 9 bases are shared with TRBD1. Germline CDR1 and CDR2: MNHEY and SVGAGI. The CDR3 loop spans 12 amino acids. Unmatched junction bases numbered 7, after V lost 6 bases and J lost 11 bases. For the CDR3, the DNA is TGTGCCAGCAGGCGGACAGGGGATGACGCTTTCTTT. It yields the protein CASRRTGDDAFF.

The genes are TRBV21-1 and TRBJ2-3; TRBD1, the D gene given by the table, was not confirmed from the DNA. TRBV21-1 is a recognized pseudogene. The CDR3 runs to 15 residues. This chain's CDR3 is CASRGQGSWADTQYF. CDR3 coding DNA: TGTGCCAGCAGAGGTCAGGGGTCTTGGGCAGATACGCAGTATTTT.